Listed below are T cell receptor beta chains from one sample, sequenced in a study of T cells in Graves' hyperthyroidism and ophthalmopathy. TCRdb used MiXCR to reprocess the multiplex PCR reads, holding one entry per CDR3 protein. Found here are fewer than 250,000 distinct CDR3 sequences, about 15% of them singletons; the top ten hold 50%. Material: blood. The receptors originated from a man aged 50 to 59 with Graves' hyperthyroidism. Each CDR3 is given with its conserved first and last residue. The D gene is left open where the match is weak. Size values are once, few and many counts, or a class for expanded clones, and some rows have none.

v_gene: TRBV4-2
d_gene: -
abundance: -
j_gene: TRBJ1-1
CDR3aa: CASSLKGRNTEAFF
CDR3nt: TGTGCCAGCAGCCTCAAGGGGAGGAACACTGAAGCTTTCTTT

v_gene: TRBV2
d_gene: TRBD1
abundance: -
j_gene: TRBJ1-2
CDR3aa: CASSLWETGEGGYTF
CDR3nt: TGTGCCAGCAGTTTATGGGAGACAGGGGAAGGAGGCTACACCTTC

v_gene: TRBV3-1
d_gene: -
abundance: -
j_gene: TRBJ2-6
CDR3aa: CASSQSSGANVLTF
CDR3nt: TGTGCCAGCAGCCAGTCTTCTGGGGCCAACGTCCTGACTTTC

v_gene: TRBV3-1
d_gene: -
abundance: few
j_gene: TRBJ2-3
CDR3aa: CASSQVSQQRFSTDTQYF
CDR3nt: TGTGCCAGCAGCCAAGTTTCCCAGCAACGTTTTAGCACAGATACGCAGTATTTT

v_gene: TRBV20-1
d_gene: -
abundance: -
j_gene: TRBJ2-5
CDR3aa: CSARDPQGGETQYF
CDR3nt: TGCAGTGCTAGAGATCCCCAGGGAGGAGAGACCCAGTACTTC

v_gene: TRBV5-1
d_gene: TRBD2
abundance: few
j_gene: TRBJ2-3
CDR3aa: CASSFSGSLTDTQYF
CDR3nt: TGCGCCAGCAGTTTTAGCGGGAGTTTGACAGATACGCAGTATTTT

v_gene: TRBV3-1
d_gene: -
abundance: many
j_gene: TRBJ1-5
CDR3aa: CASSLTDDFDQPQHF
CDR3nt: TGTGCCAGCAGCCTGACGGACGATTTCGATCAGCCCCAGCATTTT

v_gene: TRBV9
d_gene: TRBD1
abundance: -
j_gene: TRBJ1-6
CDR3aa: CASTGTGGDSPLHF
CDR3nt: TGTGCCAGCACAGGGACAGGGGGAGACTCACCCCTCCACTTT

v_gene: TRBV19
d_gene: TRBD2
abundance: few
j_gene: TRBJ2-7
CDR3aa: CASSPGGLAGKYEQYF
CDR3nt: TGTGCCAGTAGTCCAGGGGGACTAGCGGGAAAGTACGAGCAGTACTTC

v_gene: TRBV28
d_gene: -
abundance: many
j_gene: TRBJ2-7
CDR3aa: CASSLHAGLGEQYF
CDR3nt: TGTGCCAGCAGTTTACACGCCGGTTTAGGTGAGCAGTACTTC

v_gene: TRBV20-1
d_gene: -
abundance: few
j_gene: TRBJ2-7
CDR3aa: CSATHKPAPGGVYEQYF
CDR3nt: TGCAGTGCTACCCACAAACCCGCACCCGGGGGCGTCTACGAGCAGTACTTC

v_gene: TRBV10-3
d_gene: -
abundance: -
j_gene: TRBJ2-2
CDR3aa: CAISLRGYGTGELFF
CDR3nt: TGTGCCATCAGCCTCCGGGGTTATGGGACCGGGGAGCTGTTTTTT

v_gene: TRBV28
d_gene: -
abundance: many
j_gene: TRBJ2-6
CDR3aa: CASTVARVGANVLTF
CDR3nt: TGTGCCAGCACCGTGGCCAGGGTTGGGGCCAACGTCCTGACTTTC

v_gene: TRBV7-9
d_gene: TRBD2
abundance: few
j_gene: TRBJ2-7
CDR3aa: CASSSPVFAGESYEQYF
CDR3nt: TGTGCCAGCAGCTCCCCCGTTTTTGCGGGAGAGTCCTACGAGCAGTACTTC

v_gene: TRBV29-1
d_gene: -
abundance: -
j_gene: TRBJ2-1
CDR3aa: CSAGTSYSYNEQFF
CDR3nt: TGCAGCGCCGGGACTTCTTACTCCTACAATGAGCAGTTCTTC

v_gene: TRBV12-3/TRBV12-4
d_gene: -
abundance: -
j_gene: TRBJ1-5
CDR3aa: CASSPQGLGNQPQHF
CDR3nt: TGTGCCAGCAGTCCGCAGGGGCTGGGCAATCAGCCCCAGCATTTT

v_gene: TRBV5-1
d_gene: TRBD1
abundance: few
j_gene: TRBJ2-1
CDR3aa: CASSRDRGGDEQFF
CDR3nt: TGCGCCAGCAGCAGGGACAGGGGGGGCGATGAGCAGTTCTTC

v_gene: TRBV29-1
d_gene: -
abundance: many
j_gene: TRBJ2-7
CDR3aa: CSVESGRGYEQYF
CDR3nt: TGCAGCGTTGAGTCCGGCAGGGGTTACGAGCAGTACTTC

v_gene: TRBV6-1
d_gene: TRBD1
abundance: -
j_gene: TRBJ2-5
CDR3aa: CASNGQGVLETQYF
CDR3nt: TGTGCCAGCAATGGACAGGGTGTTTTGGAGACCCAGTACTTC

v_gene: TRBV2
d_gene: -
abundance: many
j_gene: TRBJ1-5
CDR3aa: CASMRDSNQPQHF
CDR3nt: TGTGCCAGCATGAGGGACAGCAATCAGCCCCAGCATTTT

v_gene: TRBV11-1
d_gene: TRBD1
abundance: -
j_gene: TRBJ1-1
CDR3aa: CASRTTGENTEAFF
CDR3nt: TGTGCCAGCAGGACTACAGGGGAGAACACTGAAGCTTTCTTT

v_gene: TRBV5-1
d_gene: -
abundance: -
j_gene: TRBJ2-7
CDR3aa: CASNFRGYEQYF
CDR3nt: TGCGCCAGCAACTTCCGGGGGTACGAGCAGTACTTC

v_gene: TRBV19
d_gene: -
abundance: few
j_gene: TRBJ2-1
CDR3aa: CASSISPAALEQFF
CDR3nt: TGTGCCAGTAGTATATCCCCGGCAGCCCTTGAGCAGTTCTTC

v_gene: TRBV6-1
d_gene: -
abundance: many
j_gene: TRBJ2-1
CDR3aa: CATAFQASVTYNEQFF
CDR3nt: TGTGCCACCGCCTTTCAGGCTAGCGTTACCTACAATGAGCAGTTCTTC

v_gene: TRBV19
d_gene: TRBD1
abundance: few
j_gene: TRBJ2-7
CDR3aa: CASSSPGTGPYEQYF
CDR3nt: TGTGCCAGTAGTTCCCCCGGGACAGGGCCCTACGAGCAGTACTTC

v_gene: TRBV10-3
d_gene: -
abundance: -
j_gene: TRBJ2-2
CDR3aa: CAISANSLVTTGELFF
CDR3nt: TGTGCCATCAGTGCGAACTCGTTAGTAACGACCGGGGAGCTGTTTTTT

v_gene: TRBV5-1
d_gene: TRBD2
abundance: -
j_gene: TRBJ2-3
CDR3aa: CASSWGTSLTDTQYF
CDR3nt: TGCGCCAGCAGCTGGGGGACTAGCTTAACAGATACGCAGTATTTT

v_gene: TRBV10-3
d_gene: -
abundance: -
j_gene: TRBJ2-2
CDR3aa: CAISGITTVNTGELFF
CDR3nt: TGTGCCATCAGTGGGATCACTACAGTGAACACCGGGGAGCTGTTTTTT

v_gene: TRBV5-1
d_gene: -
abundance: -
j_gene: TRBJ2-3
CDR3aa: CASSLSRSDTQYF
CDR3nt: TGCGCCAGCAGCTTGTCCAGGTCAGATACGCAGTATTTT

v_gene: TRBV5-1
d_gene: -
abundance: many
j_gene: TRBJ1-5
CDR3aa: CASSFDPTSQPQHF
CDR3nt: TGCGCCAGCAGCTTCGACCCTACTTCGCAGCCCCAGCATTTT

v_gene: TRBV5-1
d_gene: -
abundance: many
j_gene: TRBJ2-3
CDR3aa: CASSSETPFYTDTQYF
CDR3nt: TGCGCCAGCAGCTCCGAGACCCCCTTCTACACAGATACGCAGTATTTT

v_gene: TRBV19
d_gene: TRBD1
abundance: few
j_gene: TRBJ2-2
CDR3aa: CASSQTGSATGELFF
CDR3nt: TGTGCCAGCAGCCAGACAGGGTCAGCCACCGGGGAGCTGTTTTTT

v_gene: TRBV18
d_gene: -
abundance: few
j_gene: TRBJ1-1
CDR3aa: CASSRNGAGANTEAFF
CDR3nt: TGTGCCAGCTCACGGAACGGGGCAGGGGCGAACACTGAAGCTTTCTTT

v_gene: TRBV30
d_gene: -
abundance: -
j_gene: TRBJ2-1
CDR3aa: CAWSVPGFGPEFF
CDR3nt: TGTGCCTGGAGTGTACCTGGATTCGGGCCCGAGTTCTTC

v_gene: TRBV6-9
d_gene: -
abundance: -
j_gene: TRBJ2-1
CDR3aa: CASQGSFHNEQFF
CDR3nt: TGTGCCAGCCAGGGCTCTTTTCACAATGAGCAGTTCTTC

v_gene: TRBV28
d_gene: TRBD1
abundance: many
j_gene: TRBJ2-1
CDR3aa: CASGYPGQGVVGPVYNEQFF
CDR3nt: TGTGCCAGCGGGTATCCGGGACAGGGTGTTGTCGGTCCTGTTTACAATGAGCAGTTCTTC

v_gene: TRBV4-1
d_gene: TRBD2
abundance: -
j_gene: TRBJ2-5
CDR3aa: CASTPEEGGGQETQYF
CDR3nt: TGCGCCAGCACCCCCGAGGAGGGCGGGGGCCAAGAGACCCAGTACTTC

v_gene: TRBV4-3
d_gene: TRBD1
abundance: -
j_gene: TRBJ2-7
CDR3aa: CASSKGQGAYEQYF
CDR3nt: TGCGCCAGCAGTAAGGGACAGGGGGCGTACGAGCAGTACTTC

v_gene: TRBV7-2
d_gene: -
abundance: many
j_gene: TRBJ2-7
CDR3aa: CASSLFEWRETSEQYF
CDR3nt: TGTGCCAGCAGCTTATTCGAATGGCGGGAAACGAGCGAGCAGTACTTC

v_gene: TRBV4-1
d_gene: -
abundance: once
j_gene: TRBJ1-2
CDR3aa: CASSQDHGAQAWGYTF
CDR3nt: TGCGCCAGCAGCCAAGACCACGGAGCTCAGGCCTGGGGCTACACCTTC

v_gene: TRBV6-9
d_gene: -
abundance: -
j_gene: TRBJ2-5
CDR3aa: CASSSQDSTQETQYF
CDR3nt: TGTGCCAGCAGTTCTCAGGACAGTACCCAAGAGACCCAGTACTTC

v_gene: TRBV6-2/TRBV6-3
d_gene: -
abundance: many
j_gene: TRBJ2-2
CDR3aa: CASSYRGEAGELFF
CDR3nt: TGTGCCAGCAGTTACCGGGGTGAGGCCGGGGAGCTGTTTTTT

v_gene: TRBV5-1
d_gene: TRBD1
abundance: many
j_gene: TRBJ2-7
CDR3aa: CASSRDRGIYEQYF
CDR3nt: TGCGCCAGCAGCCGGGACAGGGGGATCTACGAGCAGTACTTC

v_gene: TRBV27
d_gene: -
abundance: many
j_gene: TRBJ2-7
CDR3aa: CASSLPFVSGPSSYEQYF
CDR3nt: TGTGCCAGCAGTTTACCTTTCGTCTCGGGCCCCAGCTCCTACGAGCAGTACTTC

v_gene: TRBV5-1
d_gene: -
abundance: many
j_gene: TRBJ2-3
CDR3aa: CASSLGLGRADTQYF
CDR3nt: TGCGCCAGCAGCTTGGGACTAGGAAGGGCAGATACGCAGTATTTT

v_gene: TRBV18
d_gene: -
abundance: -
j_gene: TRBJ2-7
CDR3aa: CASSRDPGLLTYEQYF
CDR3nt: TGTGCCAGCTCACGAGATCCAGGGCTCTTAACCTACGAGCAGTACTTC

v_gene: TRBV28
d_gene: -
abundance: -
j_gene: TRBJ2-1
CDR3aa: CASRSGLIQFF
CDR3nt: TGTGCCAGCAGATCGGGACTTATACAGTTCTTC

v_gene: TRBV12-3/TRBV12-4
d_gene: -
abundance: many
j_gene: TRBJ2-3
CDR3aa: CASSLRTTHTDTQYF
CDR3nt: TGTGCCAGCAGTTTACGGACAACCCACACAGATACGCAGTATTTT

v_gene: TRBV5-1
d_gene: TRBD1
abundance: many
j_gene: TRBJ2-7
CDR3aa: CASSHRDRVSEQYF
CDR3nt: TGCGCCAGCAGCCACCGGGACAGGGTTTCCGAGCAGTACTTC

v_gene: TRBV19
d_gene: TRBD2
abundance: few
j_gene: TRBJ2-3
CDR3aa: CASRRLAGGDTQYF
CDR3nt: TGTGCCAGTAGACGACTAGCGGGAGGAGATACGCAGTATTTT

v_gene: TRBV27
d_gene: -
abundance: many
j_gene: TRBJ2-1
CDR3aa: CASSLDGSLYNEQFF
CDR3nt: TGTGCCAGCAGTTTGGACGGCTCCCTCTACAATGAGCAGTTCTTC